The 25 T cell receptor beta chains below come from one sample, sequenced in a study of T cell repertoires in cytomegalovirus infection. TCRdb analysed the reads with MiXCR anew, one entry per CDR3 protein. This sample has about 920,000 distinct CDR3 sequences; approximately 31% occur once, and the top ten carry 13%. The antigens of these receptors remain unknown. The specimen was cultured CD8+ T cells from PBMCs, collected from culture after CMV antigen stimulation. Source of these receptors: a human donor in good health (CMV status not recorded). Some clones in this sample may be carry-over from other donors' samples.

This clonotype was counted many times. The CDR3 here is CASSRNAKNIQYF. CDR3 nucleotide sequence: TGTGCCAGCAGCCGCAACGCCAAAAACATTCAGTACTTC. V is TRBV11-2 and J is TRBJ2-4; D is undetermined. V lost 5 bases and J 1 base, leaving 6 bases between the germline ends. Germline values: CDR1 SGHAT, CDR2 FQNNGV. The CDR3 extends over 13 amino acids.

There are a few counts of this clonotype. The rearrangement links TRBV20-1 to TRBJ2-3, with D uncertain. Per germline, CDR1 DFQATT and CDR2 SNEGSKA (reference sequence). CDR3 size: 16 residues. V lost 7 bases and J lost 2, with 22 bases in between. CDR3 bases: TGCAGTGTTGGGCGGAGTAGAACCACTAACACAGATACGCAGTATTTT. This gives the protein CSVGRSRTTNTDTQYF.

The chain uses TRBV5-1 and TRBJ2-7, with 12 positions matching TRBD2. This CDR3 contains 17 residues. Trimming at V came to 4 bases and at J to 0 bases, leaving 8 bases not matched to a gene. Germline CDR1 reads SGHRS; CDR2 reads YFSETQ. The CDR3 reads CASSVTSGGTTSYEQYF. The DNA for the CDR3 is TGCGCCAGCAGCGTTACTAGCGGGGGGACAACCTCCTACGAGCAGTACTTC. Full variable domain (outside the CDR3, taken from reference TRBV5-1 and TRBJ2-7): KAGVTQTPRYLIKTRGQQVTLSCSPISGHRSVSWYQQTPGQGLQFLFEYFSETQRNKGNFPGRFSGRQFSNSRSEMNVSTLELGDSALYLCASSVTSGGTTSYEQYFGPGTRLTVT.

In this sample, this clonotype turned up a few times. This sequence joins TRBV19 and TRBJ2-3; 7 bases line up with TRBD2. Trimming cost V 6 bases and J 0 bases; bases outside gene matches: 12. The germline V gene has CDR1 LNHDA and CDR2 SQIVND (reference sequence). The CDR3 totals 17 residues. CDR3 region: CASSELTLASSTDTQYF. CDR3 nucleotide sequence: TGTGCCAGTAGCGAACTCACACTAGCGTCTAGCACAGATACGCAGTATTTT.

The chain links TRBV4-1 to TRBJ2-3, with 10 bases lining up with TRBD2. Germline V gene data show CDR1 as MGHRA and CDR2 as YSYEKL. The CDR3 has 21 amino acids. Germline trimming cut 4 bases from V and 0 bases from J; bases unmatched to any gene: 19. CDR3 coding DNA: TGCGCCAGCAGCCCACCACCTCTAGCGGGGGAACTGGTTTGGAGCACAGATACGCAGTATTTT. The encoded protein is CASSPPPLAGELVWSTDTQYF.

The genes are TRBV7-2 and TRBJ1-6; D might be TRBD1 (5 bases). CDR1 SGHTA and CDR2 FQGNSA come from the germline V gene. V lost 0 bases, J lost 7 bases, and 13 bases lay in between. There are 16 residues in the CDR3. DNA for the CDR3: TGTGCCAGCAGCTTAGCCACCTGGGGACGGAATTCACCCCTCCACTTT. Its translation is CASSLATWGRNSPLHF.

V is TRBV7-9 and J is TRBJ1-1; no definite D call. In germline, CDR1 is SEHNR, CDR2 FQNEAQ (reference sequence). The CDR3 has 12 residues. The germline V and J ends were trimmed by 5 bases and 3 bases, with 7 bases remaining between them. The DNA for the CDR3 is TGTGCCAGCAGCGATAAGTACACTGAAGCTTTCTTT. As protein: CASSDKYTEAFF.

This clonotype showed up just a few times. The chain links TRBV12-3 or TRBV12-4 to TRBJ1-3, with D uncertain. V lost 4 bases and J lost 2, with 6 bases in between. The CDR3 has 13 amino acids. CDR3 loop: CASSSLPGNTIYF. The CDR3 DNA follows: TGTGCCAGCAGTTCTTTACCTGGAAACACCATATATTTT.

Remarks on this clonotype: A much larger clone lies a single base off, so this may be a read error. J is TRBJ2-3 and V is TRBV7-6, with 7 bases matching TRBD2. Germline assignment: CDR1 SGHVS and CDR2 FNYEAQ. The CDR3 extends over 15 amino acids. Germline trimming cut 5 bases from V and 2 bases from J; bases unmatched to any gene: 7. CDR3: CASSPLADHTDTQYF. Here the CDR3 DNA reads TGTGCCAGCAGCCCTCTAGCGGACCACACAGATACGCAGTATTTT.

J is TRBJ2-7 and V is TRBV5-1; D perhaps matches TRBD1 (6 bases). V lost 4 bases, J lost 6 bases, and 11 bases lay in between. This CDR3 has 12 amino acids. Germline V lookup: CDR1 SGHRS, CDR2 YFSETQ. The CDR3 nucleotides read TGCGCCAGCAGCACAACAGGGCCCGAGCAGTACTTC. Its protein is CASSTTGPEQYF.

This clonotype occurred many times. This chain links TRBV4-3 with TRBJ2-1; TRBD2 agrees at 12 bases. The CDR3 is 21 amino acids. Losses at the gene ends were 0 bases for V and 1 base for J; bases not matched to a gene: 13. The V gene's germline CDR1 is LGHNA and CDR2 YSLEER. The CDR3: CASSQDFVLAGGRDSYNEQFF. The CDR3 nucleotides are TGCGCCAGCAGCCAAGATTTCGTCCTAGCGGGGGGGCGGGATTCCTACAATGAGCAGTTCTTC.

The chain is built from TRBV2 and TRBJ2-7; 8 bases match TRBD2. V was pared by 2 bases and J by 2 bases, with 5 bases of the junction left unmatched. Germline V CDR1 and CDR2: SNHLY, FYNNEI. The CDR3 has 15 amino acids. CDR3 nucleotide sequence: TGTGCCAGCAGTGAATGGCTAGCGGGCACCTACGAGCAGTACTTC. Amino acids: CASSEWLAGTYEQYF.

This clonotype appeared many times. The chain has TRBV19 and TRBJ2-5, with no clear D. The ends were cut back, 6 bases at V and 2 bases at J, with 10 bases in the middle. Germline-derived CDR1 and CDR2 are LNHDA and SQIVND (reference sequence). This CDR3 is 13 amino acids long. The CDR3, as DNA: TGTGCCAGTAGCCTTCTGATTCAAGAGACCCAGTACTTC. This encodes CASSLLIQETQYF.

This clonotype was found a few times. This CDR3 is CASSISTSGGPDTQYF. The CDR3 region has the DNA TGTGCCAGCAGCATTTCCACTAGCGGGGGGCCAGATACGCAGTATTTT. This rearrangement joins TRBV7-8 to TRBJ2-3; 12 positions agree with TRBD2. Germline CDR1 and CDR2: SGHVS and FQNEAQ. The CDR3 extends over 16 amino acids. V trimming: 5 bases; J trimming: 4 bases; junction bases outside the gene matches: 7.

This clonotype was seen only a few times. The chain links TRBV12-5 to TRBJ2-6; D gene uncertain. Germline CDR1 LGHNT, CDR2 FRNRAP. V shed 6 bases and J shed 0 bases, with 9 bases lying between them. The CDR3 extends over 15 amino acids. The CDR3 is CASGRSSSGANVLTF. The CDR3 DNA reads as TGTGCTAGTGGCCGTAGTTCCTCTGGGGCCAACGTCCTGACTTTC.

In its sample, this clonotype was seen a few times. V usage is TRBV29-1 and J usage is TRBJ2-7; D gene unclear. Germline CDR1 is SQVTM and CDR2 is ANQGSEA. V was shortened by 4 bases and J by 1 base, with 11 bases between the two germline ends. The CDR3 length is 13 residues. The DNA of the CDR3 is TGCAGCGTTGTCTCCAGTACGTCCTACGAGCAGTACTTC. Its translation is CSVVSSTSYEQYF.

There are many counts of this clonotype. One junction end disagrees with the germline gene, perhaps due to a read error. V and J are TRBV12-3 or TRBV12-4 and TRBJ1-1; D is ambiguous. The CDR3 contains 12 residues. This CDR3 reads CASSLGGSEAFF. The CDR3 bases are TGTGCCAGCAGCTTAGGCGGGTCTGAAGCTTTCTTT.

This clonotype appeared a few times. The chain employs TRBV7-6 and TRBJ2-2; possible D gene TRBD1, 5 bases. Germline assignment: CDR1 SGHVS and CDR2 FNYEAQ. This CDR3 is 15 amino acids long. V was cut by 1 base and J by 5 bases, with 11 bases left in between. CDR3 in DNA: TGTGCCAGCAGCTTAGGAGACAGCCTAACCGGGGAGCTGTTTTTT. It specifies CASSLGDSLTGELFF.

This rearrangement joins TRBV27 to TRBJ1-6, with 9 bases fitting TRBD1. CDR3 size: 18 residues. J gave up 7 bases and V 0 bases, and 10 bases lay outside the gene matches. Germline V lookup: CDR1 MNHEY, CDR2 SMNVEV (reference sequence). The CDR3 loop reads CASSLSVGQGMVNSPLHF. In DNA, the CDR3 is TGTGCCAGCAGTTTATCGGTCGGACAGGGGATGGTAAATTCACCCCTCCACTTT.

This clonotype was found many times. The gene calls are TRBV6-5 and TRBJ1-4, with a tentative D call TRBD1 (5 bases). The V gene's germline CDR1 is MNHEY and CDR2 SVGAGI. Trimming pared 5 bases from V and 14 bases from J, leaving 21 bases between. The CDR3 spans 14 residues. In DNA, the CDR3 is TGTGCCAGCAGTAATCTACAGGACCGCTATGATCTGTTTTTT. Translating it yields CASSNLQDRYDLFF.

This chain connects TRBV27 to TRBJ2-1; 8 positions match TRBD1. V lost 5 bases to trimming and J lost 8 bases; unmatched junction nucleotides: 8. Germline V gene sequence: CDR1 MNHEY, CDR2 SMNVEV (reference sequence). The CDR3 is 14 residues long. CDR3 loop: CASSPPRTGYEQFF. As DNA, the CDR3 is TGTGCCAGCAGTCCCCCCCGGACAGGGTATGAGCAGTTCTTC.

The rearrangement uses TRBV7-9 and TRBJ2-3; maybe TRBD2 (6 bases). The CDR3 is made up of 16 amino acids. Germline V lookup: CDR1 SEHNR, CDR2 FQNEAQ (reference sequence). Trimming cost V 5 bases and J 0 bases, with 15 bases left between them. The CDR3 sequence: CASSPRDGQSTDTQYF. The CDR3 nucleotides are TGTGCCAGCAGCCCGCGGGACGGGCAGAGCACAGATACGCAGTATTTT. The whole variable domain, filled in from reference TRBV7-9 and TRBJ2-3, reads DTGVSQNPRHKITKRGQNVTFRCDPISEHNRLYWYRQTLGQGPEFLTYFQNEAQLEKSRLLSDRFSAERPKGSFSTLEIQRTEQGDSAMYLCASSPRDGQSTDTQYFGPGTRLTVL.

The V gene is TRBV3-1, the J gene TRBJ1-2; possible D gene TRBD1, 5 bases. Germline V CDR1 and CDR2: LGHDT, YNNKEL (reference sequence). V lost 8 bases to trimming and J lost 4 bases, with 14 bases between them. There are 13 residues in the CDR3. The CDR3 region has the DNA TGTGCCAGCCGGGATCAGGGTCCCTATGGCTACACCTTC. It specifies CASRDQGPYGYTF.

V and J are TRBV7-2 and TRBJ2-3, with 8 bases lining up with TRBD2. Germline V gene data show CDR1 as SGHTA and CDR2 as FQGNSA. CDR3 size: 16 residues. V was clipped by 1 base and J by 2 bases; unmatched bases: 5. The DNA of the CDR3 is TGTGCCAGCAGCTTAGGGACTAGCAGACTCACAGATACGCAGTATTTT. Translated: CASSLGTSRLTDTQYF.

This clonotype was counted between two and nine times. The genes are TRBV12-5 and TRBJ1-6; tentative D call: TRBD1 (5 bases). This CDR3 comprises 18 residues. The V end was cut by 4 bases, the J end by 7 bases, with 23 bases between. CDR1 and CDR2 (germline): LGHNT, FRNRAP. The CDR3 bases are TGTGCTAGTGGTTGGGGGACTGATGGATCTGGCGGGAATTCACCCCTCCACTTT. Translation: CASGWGTDGSGGNSPLHF.